This TCR beta chain was observed in a study of identical twins. Trimming removed 6 bases at V and 1 base at J, with 11 bases between. CDR3 length: 14 amino acids. Germline values: CDR1 SNHLY, CDR2 FYNNEI. TCRdb called the 5' RACE reads again in MiXCR, with one record for every CDR3 protein. The sample holds 450,000 or so distinct CDR3 sequences, 11% to 15% seen once. Points on this clonotype: The target antigen is unknown.

Donors uniformly comprised healthy Caucasians. The study's findings and limits: Cord blood beta clonotypes present at high abundance carried fewer insertions; no such pattern appeared in memory repertoires.

The sample was also linked to a second study, of yellow fever vaccine responses in identical twins.

The sequencing input was CD4+ T cells sorted from blood. The chain joins TRBV2 to TRBJ2-3, with D perhaps TRBD1 (5 bases). This clonotype originated in a woman in her late teens or twenties in good health. The CDR3 DNA reads TGTGCCAGCAGCCCGACAGCGCGCACAGATACGCAGTATTTT. It yields the protein CASSPTARTDTQYF.